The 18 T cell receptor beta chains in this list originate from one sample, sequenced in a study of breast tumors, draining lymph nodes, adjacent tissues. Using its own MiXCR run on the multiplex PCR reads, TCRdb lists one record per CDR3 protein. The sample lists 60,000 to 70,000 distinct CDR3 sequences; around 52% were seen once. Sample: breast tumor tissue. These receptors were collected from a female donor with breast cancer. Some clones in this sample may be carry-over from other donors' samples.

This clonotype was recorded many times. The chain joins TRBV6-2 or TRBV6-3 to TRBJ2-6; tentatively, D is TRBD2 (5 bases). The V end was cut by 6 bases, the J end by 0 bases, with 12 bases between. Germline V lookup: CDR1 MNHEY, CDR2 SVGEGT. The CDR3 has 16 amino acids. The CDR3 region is CASSPGVDSGANVLTF. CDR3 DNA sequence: TGTGCCAGCAGCCCCGGGGTTGACTCTGGGGCCAACGTCCTGACTTTC.

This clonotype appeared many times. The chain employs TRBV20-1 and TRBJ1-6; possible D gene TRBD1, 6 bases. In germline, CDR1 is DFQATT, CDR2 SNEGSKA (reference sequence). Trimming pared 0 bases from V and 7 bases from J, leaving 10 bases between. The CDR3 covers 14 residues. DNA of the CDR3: TGCAGTGCTAGAGACAGGGGTAGGAATTCACCCCTCCACTTT. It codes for CSARDRGRNSPLHF.

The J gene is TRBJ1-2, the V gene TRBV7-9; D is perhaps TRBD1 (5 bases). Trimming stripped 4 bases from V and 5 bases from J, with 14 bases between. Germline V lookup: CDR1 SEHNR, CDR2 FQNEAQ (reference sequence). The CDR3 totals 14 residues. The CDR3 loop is CASSSGGGRYGYTF. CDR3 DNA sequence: TGTGCCAGCAGCTCGGGGGGAGGGAGGTATGGCTACACCTTC.

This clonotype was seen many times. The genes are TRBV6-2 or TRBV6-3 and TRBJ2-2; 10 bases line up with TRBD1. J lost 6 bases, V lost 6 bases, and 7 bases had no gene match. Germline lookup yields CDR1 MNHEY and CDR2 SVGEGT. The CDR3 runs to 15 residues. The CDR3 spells CASSSQTGGAGELFF. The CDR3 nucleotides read TGTGCCAGCAGCTCCCAGACAGGGGGCGCCGGGGAGCTGTTTTTT.

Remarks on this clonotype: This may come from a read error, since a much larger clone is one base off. The CDR3 DNA follows: TGTGCCAGCAGTCCATATAGCGGGAGAGAAACAGATACGCAGTATTTT. Translated, it gives CASSPYSGRETDTQYF. The V and J genes are TRBV6-2 or TRBV6-3 and TRBJ2-3; 9 bases fit TRBD2. CDR3 length: 16 amino acids. Trimming removed 5 bases from V and 3 bases from J; junction bases left unmatched: 9. CDR1 and CDR2 (germline): MNHEY, SVGEGT.

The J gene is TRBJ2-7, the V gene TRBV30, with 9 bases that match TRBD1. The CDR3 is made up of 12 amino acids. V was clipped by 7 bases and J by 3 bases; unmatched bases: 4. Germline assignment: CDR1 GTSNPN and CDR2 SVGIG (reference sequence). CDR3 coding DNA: TGTGCCTACTCGGGACAGGGCTACGAGCAGTACTTC. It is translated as CAYSGQGYEQYF.

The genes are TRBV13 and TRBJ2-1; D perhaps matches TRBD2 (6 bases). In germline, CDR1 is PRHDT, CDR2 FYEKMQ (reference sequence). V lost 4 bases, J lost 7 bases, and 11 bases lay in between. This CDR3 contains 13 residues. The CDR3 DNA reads TGTGCCAGCAGCTCCAGACTAGGGAATGAGCAGTTCTTC. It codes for CASSSRLGNEQFF.

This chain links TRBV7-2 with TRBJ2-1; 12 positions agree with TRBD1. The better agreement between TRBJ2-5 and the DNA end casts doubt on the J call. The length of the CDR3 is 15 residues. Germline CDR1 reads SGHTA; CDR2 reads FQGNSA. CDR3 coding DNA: TGTGCCAGCAGCCAACCGGGACAGGGGGCGACGGCCCAGTACTTC. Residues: CASSQPGQGATAQYF.

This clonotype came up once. For the CDR3, the DNA is TGTGCCAGTAGGAGGACAGGGGAGACTGGGGCCAACGTCCTGACTTTC. Its protein is CASRRTGETGANVLTF. J is TRBJ2-6 and V is TRBV19; 9 bases fit TRBD1. J lost 2 bases, V lost 6 bases, and 5 bases had no gene match. This CDR3 has 16 residues. Germline-derived CDR1 and CDR2 are LNHDA and SQIVND (reference sequence).

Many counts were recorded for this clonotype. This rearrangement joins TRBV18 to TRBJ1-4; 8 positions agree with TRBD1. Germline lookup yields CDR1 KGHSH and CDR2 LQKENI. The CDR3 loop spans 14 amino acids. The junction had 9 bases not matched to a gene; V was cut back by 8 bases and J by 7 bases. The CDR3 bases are TGTGCCAGCCGGGGCGGACAGGGCCCTGAAAAACTGTTTTTT. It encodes CASRGGQGPEKLFF.

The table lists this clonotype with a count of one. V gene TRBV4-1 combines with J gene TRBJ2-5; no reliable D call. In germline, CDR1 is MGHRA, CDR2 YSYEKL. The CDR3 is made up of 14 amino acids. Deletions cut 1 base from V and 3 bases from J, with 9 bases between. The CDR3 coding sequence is TGCGCCAGCAGCCAAGGGACGGACGAAGAGACCCAGTACTTC. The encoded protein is CASSQGTDEETQYF.

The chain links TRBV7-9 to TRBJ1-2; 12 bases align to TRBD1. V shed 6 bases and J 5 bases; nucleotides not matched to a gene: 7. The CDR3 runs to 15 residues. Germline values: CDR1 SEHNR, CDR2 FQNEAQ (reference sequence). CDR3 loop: CASSPGTGGVYGYTF. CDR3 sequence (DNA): TGTGCCAGCAGTCCCGGGACAGGGGGCGTGTATGGCTACACCTTC.

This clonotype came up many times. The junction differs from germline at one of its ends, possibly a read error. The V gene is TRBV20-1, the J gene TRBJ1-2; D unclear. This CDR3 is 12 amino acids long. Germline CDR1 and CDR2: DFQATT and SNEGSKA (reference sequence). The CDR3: CSAFDPNYGSTF. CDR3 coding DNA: TGCAGTGCTTTTGACCCTAACTATGGCTCCACCTTC.

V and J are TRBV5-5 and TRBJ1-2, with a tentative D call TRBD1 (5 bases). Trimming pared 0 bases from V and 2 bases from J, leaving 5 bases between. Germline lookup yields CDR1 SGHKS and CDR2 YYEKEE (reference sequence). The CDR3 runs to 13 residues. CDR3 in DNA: TGTGCCAGCAGCTTGGGACAGAACTATGGCTACACCTTC. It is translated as CASSLGQNYGYTF.

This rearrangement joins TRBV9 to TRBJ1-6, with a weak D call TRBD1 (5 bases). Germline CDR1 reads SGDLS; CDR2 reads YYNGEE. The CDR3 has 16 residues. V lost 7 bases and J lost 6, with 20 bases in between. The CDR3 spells CASGPGTEGPNSPLHF. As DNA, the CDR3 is TGTGCCAGCGGACCGGGGACGGAGGGACCTAATTCACCCCTCCACTTT.

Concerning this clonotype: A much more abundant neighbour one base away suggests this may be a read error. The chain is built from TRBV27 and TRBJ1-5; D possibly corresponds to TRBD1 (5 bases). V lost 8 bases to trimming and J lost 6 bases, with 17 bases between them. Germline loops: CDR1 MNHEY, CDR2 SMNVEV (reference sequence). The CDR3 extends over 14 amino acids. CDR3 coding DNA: TGTGCCAGCGGTTCCTCCAGGGTGGTTCAGCCCCAGCATTTT. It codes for CASGSSRVVQPQHF.

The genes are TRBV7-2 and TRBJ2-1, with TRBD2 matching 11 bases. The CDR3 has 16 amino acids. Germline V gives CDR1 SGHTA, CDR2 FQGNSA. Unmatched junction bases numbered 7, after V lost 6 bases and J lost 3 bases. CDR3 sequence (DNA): TGTGCCAGCAGTCATGAGGGGACTAGCGGCTACAATGAGCAGTTCTTC. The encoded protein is CASSHEGTSGYNEQFF.

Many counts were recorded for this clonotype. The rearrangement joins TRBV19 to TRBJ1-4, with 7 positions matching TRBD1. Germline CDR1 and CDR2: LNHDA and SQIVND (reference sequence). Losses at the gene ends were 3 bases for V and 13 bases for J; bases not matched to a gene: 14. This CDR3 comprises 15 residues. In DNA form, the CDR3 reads TGTGCCAGTAGTATTTCATCCGGGACAGTGAACCGACTGTTTTTT. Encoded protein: CASSISSGTVNRLFF.